The T cell receptor (beta chain) described here comes from a study of cytomegalovirus exposure and HLA in healthy donors. Vbeta (60) and Jbeta (13) primers were used in the PCR. This table comes from immunoSEQ multiplex PCR, and its TCRdb copy is limited to in-frame clones, with some not included. This sample yields 110,000 to 150,000 clones, of which 78% are seen a single time; less than 3.5% belongs to the top ten. The CDR3 is 14 residues long. Germline values: CDR1 PRHDT, CDR2 FYEKMQ (reference sequence). V was cut by 6 bases and J by 4 bases, with 15 bases left in between. This chain uses TRBV13 with TRBJ2-5; tentative D call: TRBD1 (6 bases). The sample consisted of PBMCs. The origin of this receptor is a male donor in good health and CMV-seronegative. The CDR3 protein is CASSYDRLPETQYF. Written as DNA, the CDR3 is TGTGCCAGCAGTTACGACAGGCTCCCAGAGACCCAGTACTTC.